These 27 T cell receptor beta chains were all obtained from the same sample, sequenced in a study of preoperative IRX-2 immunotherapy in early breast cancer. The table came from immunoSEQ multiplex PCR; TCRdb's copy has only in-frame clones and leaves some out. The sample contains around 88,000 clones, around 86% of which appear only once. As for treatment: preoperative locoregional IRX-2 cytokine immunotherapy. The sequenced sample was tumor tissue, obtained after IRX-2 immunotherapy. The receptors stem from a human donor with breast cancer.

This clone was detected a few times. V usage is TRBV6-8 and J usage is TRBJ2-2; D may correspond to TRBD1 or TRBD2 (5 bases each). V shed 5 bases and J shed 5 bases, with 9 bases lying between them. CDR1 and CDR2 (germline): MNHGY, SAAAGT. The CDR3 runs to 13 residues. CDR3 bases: TGTGCCAGCAGTCGGGACCAAACCGGGGAGCTGTTTTTT. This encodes CASSRDQTGELFF.

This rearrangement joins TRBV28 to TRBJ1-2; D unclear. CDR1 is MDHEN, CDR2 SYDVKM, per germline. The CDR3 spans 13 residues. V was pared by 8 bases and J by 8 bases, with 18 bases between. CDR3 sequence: CASGYGGVGGYTF. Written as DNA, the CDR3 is TGTGCCAGCGGATACGGAGGAGTGGGAGGCTACACCTTC.

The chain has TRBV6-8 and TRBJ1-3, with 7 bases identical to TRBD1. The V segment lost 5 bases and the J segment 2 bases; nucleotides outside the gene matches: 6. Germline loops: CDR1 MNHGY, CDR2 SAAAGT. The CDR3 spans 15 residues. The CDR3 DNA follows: TGTGCCAGCAGTAGAGGGGGCTCCCCTGGAAACACCATATATTTT. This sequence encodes CASSRGGSPGNTIYF.

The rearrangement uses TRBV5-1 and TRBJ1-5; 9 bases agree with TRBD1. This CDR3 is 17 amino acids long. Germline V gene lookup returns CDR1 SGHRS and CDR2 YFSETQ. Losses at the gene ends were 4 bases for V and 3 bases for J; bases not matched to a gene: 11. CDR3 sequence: CASSVGDREEFNQPQHF. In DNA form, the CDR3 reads TGCGCCAGCAGCGTAGGGGACAGGGAGGAGTTCAATCAGCCCCAGCATTTT.

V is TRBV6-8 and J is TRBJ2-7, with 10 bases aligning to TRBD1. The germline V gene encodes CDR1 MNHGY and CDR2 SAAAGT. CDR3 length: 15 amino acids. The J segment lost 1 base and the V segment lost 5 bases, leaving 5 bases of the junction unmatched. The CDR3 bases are TGTGCCAGCAGTAGTAGGGGACAGGGGTCCTACGAGCAGTACTTC. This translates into CASSSRGQGSYEQYF.

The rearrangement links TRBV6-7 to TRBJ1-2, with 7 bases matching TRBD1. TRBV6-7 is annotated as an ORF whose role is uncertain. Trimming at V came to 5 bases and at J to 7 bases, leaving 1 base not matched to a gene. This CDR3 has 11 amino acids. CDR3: CASSRDSGYTF. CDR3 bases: TGTGCCAGCAGTCGGGACAGTGGCTACACCTTC.

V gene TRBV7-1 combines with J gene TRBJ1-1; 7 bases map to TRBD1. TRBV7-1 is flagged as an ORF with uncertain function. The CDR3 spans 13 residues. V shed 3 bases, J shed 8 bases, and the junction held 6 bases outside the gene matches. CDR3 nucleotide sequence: TGTGCCAGCAGCTCCGTGACAGGGTACGAAGCTTTCTTT. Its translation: CASSSVTGYEAFF.

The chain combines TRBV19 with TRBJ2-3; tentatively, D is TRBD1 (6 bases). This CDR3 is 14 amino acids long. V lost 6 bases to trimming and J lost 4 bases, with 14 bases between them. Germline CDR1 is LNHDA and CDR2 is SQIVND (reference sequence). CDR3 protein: CASSEGQGPDTQYF. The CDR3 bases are TGTGCCAGTAGCGAGGGCCAGGGGCCAGATACGCAGTATTTT. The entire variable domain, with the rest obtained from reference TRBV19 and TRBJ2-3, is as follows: DGGITQSPKYLFRKEGQNVTLSCEQNLNHDAMYWYRQDPGQGLRLIYYSQIVNDFQKGDIAEGYSVSREKKESFPLTVTSAQKNPTAFYLCASSEGQGPDTQYFGPGTRLTVL.

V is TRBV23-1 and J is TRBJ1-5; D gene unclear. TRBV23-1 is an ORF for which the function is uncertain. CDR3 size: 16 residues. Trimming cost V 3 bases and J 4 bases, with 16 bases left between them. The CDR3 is CASSHPLGQVNQPQHF. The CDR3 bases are TGCGCCAGCAGTCACCCCCTAGGCCAGGTTAATCAGCCCCAGCATTTT.

For the CDR3, the DNA is TGCGCCAGCAGTTCGACAGGGGAAGGCCAGCCCCAGCATTTT. Translated, it gives CASSSTGEGQPQHF. V usage is TRBV5-1 and J usage is TRBJ1-5, with 8 bases identical to TRBD1. V shed 5 bases and J 7 bases; nucleotides not matched to a gene: 8. Germline V lookup: CDR1 SGHRS, CDR2 YFSETQ. The CDR3 extends over 14 amino acids.

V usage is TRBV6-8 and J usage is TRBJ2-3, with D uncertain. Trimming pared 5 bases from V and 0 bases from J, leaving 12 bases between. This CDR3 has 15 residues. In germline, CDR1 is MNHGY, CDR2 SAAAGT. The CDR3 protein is CASSQHPTSTDTQYF. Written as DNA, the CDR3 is TGTGCCAGCAGTCAGCATCCTACTAGCACAGATACGCAGTATTTT.

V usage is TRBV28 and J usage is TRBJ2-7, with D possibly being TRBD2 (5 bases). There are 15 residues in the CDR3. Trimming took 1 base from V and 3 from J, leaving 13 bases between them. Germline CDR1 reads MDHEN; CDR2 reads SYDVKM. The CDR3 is CASSLSGSPNYEQYF. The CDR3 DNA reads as TGTGCCAGCAGTTTATCGGGGTCCCCTAACTACGAGCAGTACTTC. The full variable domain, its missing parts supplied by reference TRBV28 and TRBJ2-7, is DVKVTQSSRYLVKRTGEKVFLECVQDMDHENMFWYRQDPGLGLRLIYFSYDVKMKEKGDIPEGYSVSREKKERFSLILESASTNQTSMYLCASSLSGSPNYEQYFGPGTRLTVT.

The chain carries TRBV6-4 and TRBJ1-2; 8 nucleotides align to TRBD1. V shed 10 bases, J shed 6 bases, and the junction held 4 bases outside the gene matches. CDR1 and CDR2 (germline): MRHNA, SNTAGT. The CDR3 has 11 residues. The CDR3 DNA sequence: TGTGCCATAGAGACAGGGGATGGCTACACCTTC. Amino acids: CAIETGDGYTF.

The chain's CDR3 is CASSTLGGNYEQYF. DNA of the CDR3: TGTGCCAGTAGTACCCTAGGGGGGAACTACGAGCAGTACTTC. The V and J genes are TRBV19 and TRBJ2-7, with D possibly being TRBD1 or TRBD2 (6 bases each). CDR3 length: 14 amino acids. With 4 bases removed from V and 3 bases from J, the gap between germline ends came to 13 bases. Per the germline V gene, CDR1 is LNHDA and CDR2 is SQIVND (reference sequence).

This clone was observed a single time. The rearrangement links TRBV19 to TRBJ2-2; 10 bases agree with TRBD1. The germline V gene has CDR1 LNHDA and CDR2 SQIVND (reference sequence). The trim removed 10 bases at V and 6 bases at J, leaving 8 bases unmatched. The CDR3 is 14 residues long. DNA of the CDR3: TGTGCCACGTTCCGGGACAGGGGTGCCGGGGAGCTGTTTTTT. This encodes CATFRDRGAGELFF.

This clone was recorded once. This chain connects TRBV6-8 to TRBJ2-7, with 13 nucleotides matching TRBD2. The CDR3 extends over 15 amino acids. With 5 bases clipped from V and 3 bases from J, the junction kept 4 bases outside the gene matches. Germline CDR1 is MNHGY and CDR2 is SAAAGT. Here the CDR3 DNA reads TGTGCCAGCAGTCCCGGACTAGCGGGGGACTACGAGCAGTACTTC. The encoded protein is CASSPGLAGDYEQYF.

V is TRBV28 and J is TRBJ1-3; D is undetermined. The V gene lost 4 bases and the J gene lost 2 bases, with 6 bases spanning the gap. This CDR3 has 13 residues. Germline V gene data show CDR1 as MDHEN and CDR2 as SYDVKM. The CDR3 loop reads CASSSDTGNTIYF. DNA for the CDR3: TGTGCCAGCAGTTCAGATACTGGAAACACCATATATTTT.

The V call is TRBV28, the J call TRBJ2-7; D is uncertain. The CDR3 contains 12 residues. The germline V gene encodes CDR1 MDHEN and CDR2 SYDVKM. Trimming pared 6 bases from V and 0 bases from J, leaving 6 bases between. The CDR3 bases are TGTGCCAGCAGAGGCGCCTCCTACGAGCAGTACTTC. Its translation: CASRGASYEQYF. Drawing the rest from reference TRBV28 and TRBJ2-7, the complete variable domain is DVKVTQSSRYLVKRTGEKVFLECVQDMDHENMFWYRQDPGLGLRLIYFSYDVKMKEKGDIPEGYSVSREKKERFSLILESASTNQTSMYLCASRGASYEQYFGPGTRLTVT.

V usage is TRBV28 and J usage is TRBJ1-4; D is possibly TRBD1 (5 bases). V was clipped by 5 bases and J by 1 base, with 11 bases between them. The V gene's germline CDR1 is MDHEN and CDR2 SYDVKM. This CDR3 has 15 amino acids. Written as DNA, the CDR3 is TGTGCCAGCAGTCCCCCGAGGGGAACTAATGAAAAACTGTTTTTT. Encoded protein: CASSPPRGTNEKLFF.

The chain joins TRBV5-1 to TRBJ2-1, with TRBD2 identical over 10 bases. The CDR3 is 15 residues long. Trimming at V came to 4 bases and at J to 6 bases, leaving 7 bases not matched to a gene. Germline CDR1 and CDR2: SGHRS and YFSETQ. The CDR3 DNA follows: TGCGCCAGCAGCCTGAGCGGGAGGGATTTCAATGAGCAGTTCTTC. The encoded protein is CASSLSGRDFNEQFF.

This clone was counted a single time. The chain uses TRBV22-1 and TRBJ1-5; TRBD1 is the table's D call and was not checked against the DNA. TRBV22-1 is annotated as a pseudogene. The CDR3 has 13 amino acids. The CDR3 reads CATSGQSYQPQHF. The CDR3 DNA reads TGTGCCACCAGTGGACAGAGCTATCAGCCCCAGCATTTT.

CDR3 amino acids: CASSFRGQGANEQFF. The CDR3 DNA follows: TGCGCCAGCAGCTTTCGAGGACAGGGGGCAAATGAGCAGTTCTTC. The chain carries TRBV5-1 and TRBJ2-1; 11 bases map to TRBD1. The CDR3 covers 15 residues. Per germline, CDR1 SGHRS and CDR2 YFSETQ. V shed 2 bases, J shed 7 bases, and the junction held 5 bases outside the gene matches. Variable domain in full (rest from reference TRBV5-1 and TRBJ2-1): KAGVTQTPRYLIKTRGQQVTLSCSPISGHRSVSWYQQTPGQGLQFLFEYFSETQRNKGNFPGRFSGRQFSNSRSEMNVSTLELGDSALYLCASSFRGQGANEQFFGPGTRLTVL.

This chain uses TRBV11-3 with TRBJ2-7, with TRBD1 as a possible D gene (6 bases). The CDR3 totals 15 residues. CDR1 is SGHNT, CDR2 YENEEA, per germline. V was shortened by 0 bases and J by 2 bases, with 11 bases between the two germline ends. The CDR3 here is CASSLDGGEAYEQYF. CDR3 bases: TGTGCCAGCAGCTTAGATGGGGGCGAAGCCTACGAGCAGTACTTC. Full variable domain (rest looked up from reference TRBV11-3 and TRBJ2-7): EAGVVQSPRYKIIEKKQPVAFWCNPISGHNTLYWYLQNLGQGPELLIRYENEEAVDDSQLPKDRFSAERLKGVDSTLKIQPAELGDSAVYLCASSLDGGEAYEQYFGPGTRLTVT.

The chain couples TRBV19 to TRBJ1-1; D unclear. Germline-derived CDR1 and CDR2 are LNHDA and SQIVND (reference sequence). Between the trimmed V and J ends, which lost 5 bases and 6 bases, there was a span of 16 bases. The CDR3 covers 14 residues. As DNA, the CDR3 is TGTGCCAGTAGTTCATGGGCCGGCCCGGCTGAAGCTTTCTTT. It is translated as CASSSWAGPAEAFF.

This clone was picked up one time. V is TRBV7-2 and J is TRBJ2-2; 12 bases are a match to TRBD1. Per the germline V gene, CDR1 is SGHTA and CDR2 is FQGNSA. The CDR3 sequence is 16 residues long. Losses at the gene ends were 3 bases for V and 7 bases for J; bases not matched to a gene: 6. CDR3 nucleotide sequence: TGTGCCAGCAGCTTGCCGGGACAGGGGGCCCGCGGGGAGCTGTTTTTT. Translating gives CASSLPGQGARGELFF. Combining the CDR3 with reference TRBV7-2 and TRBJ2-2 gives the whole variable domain GAGVSQSPSNKVTEKGKDVELRCDPISGHTALYWYRQSLGQGLEFLIYFQGNSAPDKSGLPSDRFSAERTGGSVSTLTIQRTQQEDSAVYLCASSLPGQGARGELFFGEGSRLTVL.

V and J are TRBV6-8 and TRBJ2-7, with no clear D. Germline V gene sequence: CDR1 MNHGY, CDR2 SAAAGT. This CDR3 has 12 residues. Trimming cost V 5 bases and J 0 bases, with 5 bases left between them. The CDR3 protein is CASSKSSYEQYF. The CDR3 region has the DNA TGTGCCAGCAGTAAGAGCTCCTACGAGCAGTACTTC.

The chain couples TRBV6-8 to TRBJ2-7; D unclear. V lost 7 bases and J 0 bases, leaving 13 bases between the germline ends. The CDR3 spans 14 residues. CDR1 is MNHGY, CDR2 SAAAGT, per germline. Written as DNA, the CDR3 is TGTGCCAGCACTCTTACGCCTAGCTCCTACGAGCAGTACTTC. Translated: CASTLTPSSYEQYF.